The rows below give T cell receptor beta chains drawn from one sample of a study of blood T cell repertoires in COVID-19. Libraries were prepared by immunoSEQ multiplex PCR; TCRdb keeps only in-frame clonotypes and omits some of them. There are over 350,000 clones in the sample; approximately 90% occur only once, and more than 0.95% lies in the top ten. The source material was PBMCs or T cells enriched from blood (not recorded which). Receptors originate from a woman younger than 30 who had recovered from COVID-19. Each CDR3 is given with its conserved first and last residue. A D gene is named only where the DNA matches it firmly. The size of a clone is reported for some rows only, either as once, few or many, or as a class for expanded clones.

clone_size	d_call	v_call	j_call	cdr3_nt	cdr3_aa
.	TRBD1	TRBV9	TRBJ1-1	TGTGCCAGCAGCCCAGCCCAGGACAGGGTGGGTTACACTGAAGCTTTCTTT	CASSPAQDRVGYTEAFF
once	.	TRBV30	TRBJ1-2	TGTGCCTGGAGGTTTTTCGGCTATGGCTACACCTTC	CAWRFFGYGYTF
.	.	TRBV7-2	TRBJ1-2	TGTGCCAACGAGCGGGACTATGGCTACACCTTC	CANERDYGYTF
.	TRBD1	TRBV5-6	TRBJ2-1	TGTGCCAGCAGCCGGACAGGGCGGACGGATGAGCAGTTCTTC	CASSRTGRTDEQFF
.	.	TRBV7-2	TRBJ2-1	TGTGCCAGCAGTCAACTAGGGTTCTTACGCTCCTACAATGAGCAGTTCTTC	CASSQLGFLRSYNEQFF
.	.	TRBV7-3	TRBJ1-2	TGTGCCAGCAGCCCCCAGGGATGGTCTAACTATGGCTACACCTTC	CASSPQGWSNYGYTF
.	.	TRBV11-2	TRBJ1-1	TGTGCCAGCAGCTTAGATCGTCCTGAAGCTTTCTTT	CASSLDRPEAFF
.	TRBD2	TRBV5-8	TRBJ2-2	TGTGCCAGCAGCTTCTTAGCGGGGGGGCCGACCGGGGAGCTGTTTTTT	CASSFLAGGPTGELFF
.	.	TRBV6-2/TRBV6-3	TRBJ1-5	TGTGCCAGCAGTCAGGTGGGGGGGGGCCAGCCCCAGCATTTT	CASSQVGGGQPQHF
.	.	TRBV12-2	TRBJ1-5	TGTGCAAGTCGCTTAGTACTCAATCAGCCCCAGCATTTT	CASRLVLNQPQHF
.	TRBD2	TRBV11-1	TRBJ2-7	TGTGCCAGCAGCCCGCAGCGGGGACTGTACGAGCAGTACTTC	CASSPQRGLYEQYF
.	.	TRBV7-2	TRBJ2-5	TGTGCCAGCAGCCCCGGGAACCAAGAGACCCAGTACTTC	CASSPGNQETQYF
once	.	TRBV2	TRBJ1-6	TGTGCCAGCAGTGTGGACAGCCTGGGGAATTCACCCCTCCACTTT	CASSVDSLGNSPLHF
few	.	TRBV4-1	TRBJ1-2	TGCGCCAGCAGCCAAAGACAGCAGAAAAGGGGCTACACCTTC	CASSQRQQKRGYTF
.	.	TRBV12-3/TRBV12-4	TRBJ2-5	TGTGCCAGCAGCCGATTCACTGAGACCCAGTACTTC	CASSRFTETQYF
.	.	TRBV7-8	TRBJ2-1	TGTGCCAGCAGCTTAGCCGGGACAAGGGCCTACAATGAGCAGTTCTTC	CASSLAGTRAYNEQFF
.	.	TRBV29-1	TRBJ2-7	TGCAGCGTGCTCCACAGTTACGAGCAGTACTTC	CSVLHSYEQYF
.	TRBD1	TRBV9	TRBJ2-1	TGTGCCAGCACCACCGGGACAGGGGGCCTCCAAGGGTATGAGCAGTTCTTC	CASTTGTGGLQGYEQFF
.	.	TRBV10-2	TRBJ2-7	TGCGCCAGCAGGTCCCAGGACAGTGATTTCTACGAGCAGTACTTC	CASRSQDSDFYEQYF
.	.	TRBV14	TRBJ2-7	TGTGCCAGCAGCCCAGACGGCTACGAGCAGTACTTC	CASSPDGYEQYF
.	.	TRBV11-2	TRBJ2-7	TGTGCCAGCAGTCTAGATCGTCACTACGAGCAGTACTTC	CASSLDRHYEQYF
.	.	TRBV7-2	TRBJ2-5	TGTGCCAGCAGCGCCTGGGACTTTCAAGAGACCCAGTACTTC	CASSAWDFQETQYF
.	.	TRBV6-5	TRBJ1-3	TGTGCCAGCAGTTACTCGACCACGGGGGTAAACACCATATATTTT	CASSYSTTGVNTIYF
.	.	TRBV19	TRBJ1-2	TGTGCCAGTAGGAGGGGGACCGGGATGTTTAACTATGGCTACACCTTC	CASRRGTGMFNYGYTF
few	TRBD1	TRBV7-7	TRBJ2-7	TGTGCTAGCAGCTTAGGACAGGGTAAATCCTACGAGCAGTACTTC	CASSLGQGKSYEQYF
.	.	TRBV3-1/TRBV3-2	TRBJ1-1	TGTGCCGTAAGGGGCCACACTGAAGCTTTCTTT	CAVRGHTEAFF
.	.	TRBV20-1	TRBJ1-2	TGCAGTGCTAGGGACAGTGGCTACACCTTC	CSARDSGYTF
.	.	TRBV9	TRBJ1-2	TGTGCCAGCAGCGTAGCGGCGGCTGGCTACACCTTC	CASSVAAAGYTF
.	TRBD1	TRBV6-5	TRBJ2-7	TGTGCCAGCAGCCGGACAGGGGAGGAGCAGTACTTC	CASSRTGEEQYF